Shown below are 7 T cell receptor beta chains from a single sample sequenced in a study of T cell repertoires in cytomegalovirus infection (dated by TCRdb to between 2018 and 2021). The reads were generated on an Illumina HiSeq 1500. TCRdb itself trimmed the public reads at Q25 with fastp, ran MiXCR and retained productive beta chains. Every distinct CDR3 protein forms one entry, paired with its most common genes and DNA. The sample includes 630,000 or so distinct CDR3 sequences, with around 24% observed a single time. Of the sample, roughly 8% is held by the ten largest clones. Specimen: CD8+ T cells from PBMCs. Every receptor here comes from a human donor in good health (CMV status not recorded). Some clones in this sample may be carry-over from other donors' samples.

This clonotype was recorded at least ten times. The chain joins TRBV7-2 to TRBJ2-7, with D perhaps matching TRBD1 or TRBD2 (5 bases each). The CDR3 is made up of 14 amino acids. CDR1 and CDR2 from the germline V gene are SGHTA and FQGNSA. V dropped 4 bases and J dropped 6 bases, with 16 bases sitting between them. The CDR3 coding sequence is TGTGCCAGCAGCTCTTCGGGGCTAAAACCCGAGCAGTACGTC. It translates to CASSSSGLKPEQYV.

The rearrangement links TRBV29-1 to TRBJ2-5; D remains ambiguous. The CDR3 has 12 amino acids. Germline-derived CDR1 and CDR2 are SQVTM and ANQGSEA. V lost 1 base, J lost 3 bases, and 6 bases lay in between. The CDR3 protein is CSVEGFEETQYF. Written as DNA, the CDR3 is TGCAGCGTTGAAGGCTTTGAAGAGACCCAGTACTTC.

This CDR3 reads CASSYPSDGVNTGELFF. CDR3 sequence (DNA): TGTGCCAGCAGTTACCCATCAGACGGGGTGAACACCGGGGAGCTGTTTTTT. The rearrangement joins TRBV6-6 to TRBJ2-2, with a tentative D call TRBD2 (5 bases). Germline assignment: CDR1 MNHNY and CDR2 SVGAGI (reference sequence). The CDR3 runs to 17 residues. Trimming pared 2 bases from V and 1 base from J, leaving 14 bases between.

This clonotype was observed at least ten times. V gene TRBV28 combines with J gene TRBJ2-3; unclear D gene. The CDR3 loop spans 16 amino acids. In germline, CDR1 is MDHEN, CDR2 SYDVKM. V gave up 5 bases and J gave up 0 bases, with 15 bases separating them. The chain's CDR3 is CASSPRVAASTDTQYF. The CDR3 nucleotides are TGTGCCAGCAGTCCCCGGGTGGCGGCCAGCACAGATACGCAGTATTTT.

This chain links TRBV14 with TRBJ1-6; D is unresolved. Germline V gives CDR1 SGHDN, CDR2 FVKESK. V gave up 0 bases and J gave up 8 bases, with 11 bases separating them. The CDR3 covers 15 residues. CDR3 nucleotides: TGTGCCAGCAGCCAAGAAATTGGGTACGATTCACCCCTCCACTTT. Translating it yields CASSQEIGYDSPLHF.

This clonotype was counted between two and nine times. This rearrangement joins TRBV27 to TRBJ2-3, with 7 positions matching TRBD2. The V gene end was trimmed by 3 bases and the J gene end by 5 bases; junction bases not matched to a gene: 5. This CDR3 has 14 residues. Germline V CDR1 and CDR2: MNHEY, SMNVEV (reference sequence). The CDR3 here is CASSLGRAKDTQYF. CDR3 DNA sequence: TGTGCCAGCAGTTTGGGGAGGGCCAAAGATACGCAGTATTTT.

This clonotype was detected ten times or more. The chain has TRBV7-6 and TRBJ2-1; no clear D gene. V was clipped by 3 bases and J by 6 bases, with 15 bases between them. CDR1 is SGHVS, CDR2 FNYEAQ, per germline. This CDR3 spans 15 amino acids. The CDR3 nucleotides read TGTGCCAGCAGCTTTGCCGACCCGAGTTTCAATGAGCAGTTCTTC. It yields the protein CASSFADPSFNEQFF.